A single sample is the source of the 3 T cell receptor beta chains below, sequenced in a study of OX40 agonist ivuxolimab in advanced cancers. This table comes from immunoSEQ multiplex PCR, and its TCRdb copy is limited to in-frame clones, with some not included. The table shows 50,000 to 60,000 clones, with about nine tenths occurring only once. The source was CD4+ or CD8+ T cells sorted from blood, collected in a trial of the OX40 agonist ivuxolimab. All receptors derive from an adult with an advanced solid tumor such as melanoma, head and neck, liver or kidney cancer.

The chain recombines TRBV10-3 with TRBJ2-3; maybe TRBD2 (5 bases). The CDR3 totals 15 residues. The V and J ends lost 3 bases and 3 bases respectively, with 13 bases between them. The germline gives CDR1 ENHRY, CDR2 SYGVKD. The CDR3 DNA reads TGTGCCATCAGTGACCTAGCCCCCGGGACAGATACGCAGTATTTT. Protein: CAISDLAPGTDTQYF.

The V gene is TRBV19, the J gene TRBJ2-2; 10 nucleotides agree with TRBD2. Trimming at V came to 4 bases and at J to 5 bases, leaving 22 bases not matched to a gene. CDR1 LNHDA and CDR2 SQIVND come from the germline V gene (reference sequence). The CDR3 length is 21 residues. CDR3 sequence: CASSRLAGENIDLGATGELFF. In DNA, the CDR3 is TGTGCCAGTAGTAGGCTAGCGGGAGAGAATATCGATTTAGGAGCAACCGGGGAGCTGTTTTTT. Looking up the rest from reference TRBV19 and TRBJ2-2 gives the full variable domain: DGGITQSPKYLFRKEGQNVTLSCEQNLNHDAMYWYRQDPGQGLRLIYYSQIVNDFQKGDIAEGYSVSREKKESFPLTVTSAQKNPTAFYLCASSRLAGENIDLGATGELFFGEGSRLTVL.

The V call is TRBV5-1, the J call TRBJ1-1, with a weak D call TRBD1 (5 bases). The CDR3 totals 14 residues. V was shortened by 5 bases and J by 8 bases, with 19 bases between the two germline ends. The germline V gene encodes CDR1 SGHRS and CDR2 YFSETQ. The CDR3 reads CASSTMGLQGEAFF. The CDR3 nucleotides are TGCGCCAGCAGTACGATGGGGCTACAAGGAGAAGCTTTCTTT.